The rows below give T cell receptor beta chains drawn from one sample of a study of Ad26.COV2.S vaccination and SARS-CoV-2 variants. Sequenced by immunoSEQ multiplex PCR; TCRdb stores in-frame clones only, minus some. Of 300,000 to 450,000 clones in the sample, about 85% were seen once. The input for sequencing was peripheral blood, taken in a trial of Ad26.COV2.S vaccine versus placebo. Every receptor here comes from a person aged 18-60 years who received the Ad26.COV2.S COVID-19 vaccine or a placebo. Each CDR3 is given with its conserved first and last residue. The order of the fields is J gene, V gene, D gene, clone size, CDR3 protein, CDR3 DNA. A D gene is named only where the DNA matches it firmly. Clone sizes are given selectively: once, few, many, or a class where the clone is expanded.

>TRBJ2-7|TRBV19|TRBD1|-
CASSPSGQGLYEQYF
TGTGCCAGTAGCCCTTCCGGACAGGGCCTTTACGAGCAGTACTTC
>TRBJ1-1|TRBV19|TRBD1|-
CASSGQVNTEAFF
TGTGCCAGTAGCGGACAGGTGAACACTGAAGCTTTCTTT
>TRBJ1-1|TRBV28|-|-
CASSHRGRGGTEAFF
TGTGCCAGCAGCCACCGGGGGCGGGGGGGCACTGAAGCTTTCTTT
>TRBJ2-1|TRBV6-4|-|-
CASSVDNYNEQFF
TGTGCCAGCAGTGTGGACAACTACAATGAGCAGTTCTTC
>TRBJ2-4|TRBV4-1|-|-
CASSQDRRRPEEAKNIQYF
TGCGCCAGCAGCCAAGATCGGAGAAGGCCAGAGGAAGCCAAAAACATTCAGTACTTC
>TRBJ2-1|TRBV6-5|TRBD2|few
CASIGTSGNSEQFF
TGTGCCAGTATTGGGACTAGCGGGAACAGTGAGCAGTTCTTC
>TRBJ2-1|TRBV27|TRBD2|-
CASLLAGGTYNEQFF
TGTGCCAGCCTCCTAGCGGGAGGTACCTACAATGAGCAGTTCTTC
>TRBJ1-6|TRBV28|-|-
CASGSPGQVLTSPLHF
TGTGCCAGCGGGTCCCCAGGGCAGGTCCTTACTTCACCCCTCCACTTT
>TRBJ2-6|TRBV11-2|-|-
CASSFAGLLSGANVLTF
TGTGCCAGCAGCTTCGCCGGACTGTTATCTGGGGCCAACGTCCTGACTTTC
>TRBJ1-5|TRBV3-1/TRBV3-2|-|-
CASSHYGSNQPQHF
TGTGCCAGCAGCCACTACGGCAGCAATCAGCCCCAGCATTTT
>TRBJ2-1|TRBV7-2|-|-
CASSLAGSSYNEQFF
TGTGCCAGCAGCTTAGCCGGGAGCTCCTACAATGAGCAGTTCTTC